One and the same sample provided the 13 T cell receptor beta chains below, sequenced in a study of T cell changes during pregnancy in multiple sclerosis (dated by TCRdb to between 2019 and 2020). The method behind the library was the immunoSEQ multiplex PCR assay. TCRdb mirrors the immuneACCESS table, restricted to in-frame sequences. Some clones are absent from its copies; in checked studies, under half trace to an unresolved V gene, and the reason for the others is unknown. This sample gives around 28,000 clones in total; around nine tenths of them show up just once. The ten largest clonotypes hold around 4% of the sample. Material: CD8+ T cells from peripheral blood mononuclear cells, obtained in the second trimester of pregnancy. The receptors were gathered from a female donor with multiple sclerosis, enrolled in a pregnancy study.

The genes are TRBV6-4 and TRBJ2-1, with a possible D match to TRBD2 (6 bases). The CDR3 sequence is 16 residues long. V lost 3 bases and J 6 bases, leaving 18 bases between the germline ends. Per germline, CDR1 MRHNA and CDR2 SNTAGT. In nucleotides, the CDR3 is TGTGCCAGCAGTGATCACCCTAGCGCGACGTCCAATGAGCAGTTCTTC. Amino acids: CASSDHPSATSNEQFF.

The CDR3 loop reads CASSEGPPSGHTDTQYF. The CDR3 region has the DNA TGTGCCAGCAGTGAAGGCCCGCCTAGCGGACACACAGATACGCAGTATTTT. This chain joins TRBV6-1 and TRBJ2-3; 7 bases agree with TRBD2. This CDR3 spans 17 amino acids. Germline V gene lookup returns CDR1 MNHNS and CDR2 SASEGT. The V and J ends lost 1 base and 2 bases, in that order; junction bases with no gene match: 9.

This rearrangement joins TRBV4-2 to TRBJ2-3; D is perhaps TRBD2 (6 bases). This CDR3 is built from 15 residues. Germline assignment: CDR1 LGHNA and CDR2 YNFKEQ. Deletions cut 4 bases from V and 2 bases from J, with 13 bases between. This CDR3 is CASSPDYQDTDTQYF. CDR3 DNA: TGTGCCAGCAGCCCGGACTACCAGGACACAGATACGCAGTATTTT.

The chain is built from TRBV27 and TRBJ1-1; D remains ambiguous. Trimming removed 3 bases from V and 5 bases from J, with 10 bases in between. CDR3 length equals 13 residues. CDR1 and CDR2 (germline): MNHEY, SMNVEV (reference sequence). In nucleotides, the CDR3 is TGTGCCAGCAGTTTGACGGGCGGGACTGAAGCTTTCTTT. It codes for CASSLTGGTEAFF.

J is TRBJ2-1 and V is TRBV13; weak D call: TRBD2 (5 bases). The germline gives CDR1 PRHDT, CDR2 FYEKMQ (reference sequence). V gave up 3 bases and J gave up 9 bases, with 9 bases separating them. The CDR3 has 12 amino acids. CDR3 protein: CASSFSGAEQFF. The CDR3 DNA sequence: TGTGCCAGCAGCTTCAGCGGAGCTGAGCAGTTCTTC. Combining the CDR3 with reference TRBV13 and TRBJ2-1 gives the whole variable domain AAGVIQSPRHLIKEKRETATLKCYPIPRHDTVYWYQQGPGQDPQFLISFYEKMQSDKGSIPDRFSAQQFSDYHSELNMSSLELGDSALYFCASSFSGAEQFFGPGTRLTVL.

The rearrangement uses TRBV2 and TRBJ2-7; 12 nucleotides line up with TRBD2. The trim removed 6 bases at V and 4 bases at J, leaving 4 bases unmatched. This CDR3 spans 14 amino acids. Germline V gene data show CDR1 as SNHLY and CDR2 as FYNNEI. In nucleotides, the CDR3 is TGTGCCAGCAGACTAGCGGGAGGACTATACGAGCAGTACTTC. Translation gives CASRLAGGLYEQYF. The whole variable domain, remainder taken from reference TRBV2 and TRBJ2-7, is EPEVTQTPSHQVTQMGQEVILRCVPISNHLYFYWYRQILGQKVEFLVSFYNNEISEKSEIFDDQFSVERPDGSNFTLKIRSTKLEDSAMYFCASRLAGGLYEQYFGPGTRLTVT.

This clone has just one count. The chain couples TRBV6-5 to TRBJ1-1, with TRBD1 identical over 8 bases. V trimming: 6 bases; J trimming: 0 bases; junction bases outside the gene matches: 3. The CDR3 loop spans 14 amino acids. CDR1 MNHEY and CDR2 SVGAGI come from the germline V gene. CDR3 sequence: CASSRTGLNTEAFF. CDR3 nucleotide sequence: TGTGCCAGCAGCCGGACAGGGCTGAACACTGAAGCTTTCTTT.

The rearrangement joins TRBV6-1 to TRBJ1-5, with D perhaps TRBD1 (6 bases). CDR3 size: 14 residues. CDR1 and CDR2 (germline): MNHNS, SASEGT. With 6 bases removed from V and 4 bases from J, the gap between germline ends came to 13 bases. CDR3 residues: CASSLGQPNQPQHF. The CDR3 DNA sequence: TGTGCCAGCAGCCTCGGACAGCCAAATCAGCCCCAGCATTTT.

This clone has only one observation. The V call is TRBV6-6, the J call TRBJ2-3, with D possibly TRBD2 on 7 matching bases. Germline V CDR1 and CDR2: MNHNY, SVGAGI (reference sequence). This CDR3 is 15 amino acids long. V was shortened by 0 bases and J by 14 bases, with 21 bases between the two germline ends. The CDR3 nucleotides are TGTGCCAGCAGTTACTCGGCGGGAGTGATTCCGACAGGGTATTTT. It yields the protein CASSYSAGVIPTGYF.

The V and J genes are TRBV28 and TRBJ2-3; tentatively, D is TRBD1 (5 bases). Germline CDR1 reads MDHEN; CDR2 reads SYDVKM. The CDR3 spans 15 residues. The V and J ends lost 3 bases and 2 bases respectively, with 12 bases between them. This CDR3 reads CASSFSRAITDTQYF. DNA of the CDR3: TGTGCCAGCAGTTTCAGCAGGGCAATCACAGATACGCAGTATTTT.

The chain uses TRBV19 and TRBJ2-1; tentatively, D is TRBD2 (5 bases). Germline CDR1 reads LNHDA; CDR2 reads SQIVND (reference sequence). This CDR3 is built from 16 residues. With 3 bases removed from V and 5 bases from J, the gap between germline ends came to 17 bases. The CDR3 protein is CASSMHPGLGNNEQFF. The CDR3 DNA is TGTGCCAGTAGTATGCACCCCGGACTCGGAAACAATGAGCAGTTCTTC. The full variable domain, its missing parts supplied by reference TRBV19 and TRBJ2-1, is DGGITQSPKYLFRKEGQNVTLSCEQNLNHDAMYWYRQDPGQGLRLIYYSQIVNDFQKGDIAEGYSVSREKKESFPLTVTSAQKNPTAFYLCASSMHPGLGNNEQFFGPGTRLTVL.

The chain is built from TRBV27 and TRBJ2-1; 8 positions agree with TRBD2. Trimming cost V 1 base and J 5 bases; bases outside gene matches: 10. Germline V gives CDR1 MNHEY, CDR2 SMNVEV (reference sequence). CDR3 length: 17 amino acids. The CDR3 DNA follows: TGTGCCAGCAGTTTATTAAAAGGTCGAGCGGGAGACAATGAGCAGTTCTTC. The encoded protein is CASSLLKGRAGDNEQFF.

The rearrangement uses TRBV4-1 and TRBJ1-2; D is undetermined. The germline V gene encodes CDR1 MGHRA and CDR2 YSYEKL. The V gene lost 0 bases and the J gene lost 5 bases, with 10 bases spanning the gap. CDR3 length equals 14 residues. The CDR3 nucleotides read TGCGCCAGCAGCCAAGATCAGAGGCTTTATGGCTACACCTTC. Amino acids: CASSQDQRLYGYTF.